Included here is one T cell receptor beta chain sequence, with context. Its antigen is still unknown. The PCR employed 60 Vbeta primers together with 13 Jbeta primers. Clones were read by immunoSEQ multiplex PCR, and TCRdb kept only the in-frame ones, dropping some. There are roughly 120,000 clones in the sample; 81% occur only once, and about 3.9% lies in the top ten. CDR1 is LNHDA, CDR2 SQIVND, per germline (reference sequence). The CDR3 length is 13 residues. V lost 4 bases, J lost 4 bases, and 10 bases lay in between. This sample stems from a study of cytomegalovirus exposure and HLA in healthy donors. The study, taken as a whole, reports: Later, TCR association rates were found to vary by HLA locus, highest for DRB1 and lowest for HLA-C. Later analysis revealed greater clonal expansion in HLA-associated TCR beta chains than in equally common others.

The chain uses TRBV19 and TRBJ2-5; TRBD1 might be the D (6 bases). This TCR derives from a woman younger than 45 in good health and CMV-seronegative. Sequencing was performed on PBMCs. The DNA for the CDR3 is TGTGCCAGTAGTAAACAGGGAAGAGAGACCCAGTACTTC. This translates into CASSKQGRETQYF.